This T cell receptor beta chain was observed in a study of beta chain features in type 1 diabetes. Findings and limits, study-wide: TCRB repertoires of naive, central memory and Treg cells appeared more similar among patients than among healthy donors. Shortening that was moderate but significant affected the TCRB CDR3s of Type 1 diabetes patients in all four CD4+ subsets.

As regards this clone: Its antigen is still unknown.

Germline assignment: CDR1 ENHRY and CDR2 SYGVKD. The length of the CDR3 is 14 residues. Trimming took 8 bases from V and 3 from J; bases not matched to a gene: 5. As every portion of the isolated RNA was reverse transcribed, the sequencing read expressed TCRB transcripts. Data came from immunoSEQ multiplex PCR; TCRdb stores just in-frame clones and leaves some out. The sample shows 250,000 to 300,000 clones, 24% of them seen only once. The sequence was obtained from a woman aged 30 to 39 with type 1 diabetes. Sequencing was carried out using naive CD4+ T cells from blood. The chain uses TRBV10-3 and TRBJ2-3, with 10 positions matching TRBD2. The CDR3 region has the DNA TGTGCCATCGCGGCTAGCGGGAGAACAGATACGCAGTATTTT. Protein: CAIAASGRTDTQYF.